Ten or more counts support the clone carrying this T cell receptor (beta chain). Its antigen remains unknown. This sample was taken from a study of CD8+CD57+ T cells in acquired aplastic anemia. The wider study: The average for DNA from sorted CD4+ and CD8+ cells was about 3.3 ug.

Genomic DNA was employed as the template in profiling TCR beta VDJ and CDR3. Via MiXCR, TCRdb re-called the reads, giving one row per CDR3 protein. The sample contains 150,000 to 200,000 distinct CDR3 sequences, 40% to 50% of which appear only once. Overall study results and limits: Common to patients and controls were twenty-nine CD8+ CDR3 sequences.

The V end lost 6 bases, the J end lost 5 bases, and 8 bases lay between the germline ends. Germline loops: CDR1 MNHNS, CDR2 SASEGT. The length of the CDR3 is 12 residues. This sequence was found in a human donor in good health. The sequenced sample consisted of sorted CD4+, CD8+, or CD8+CD57+ T cells (not recorded which) from PBMCs. The chain employs TRBV6-1 and TRBJ1-5; D uncertain. CDR3 coding DNA: TGTGCCAGCAGGAGTGGTTATCAGCCCCAGCATTTT. This sequence encodes CASRSGYQPQHF.